One and the same sample provided the 32 T cell receptor beta chains below, sequenced in a study of blood T cell repertoires in COVID-19. Libraries were prepared by immunoSEQ multiplex PCR; TCRdb keeps only in-frame clonotypes and omits some of them. Of tens of thousands of clones listed, 88% are singletons. Specimen: peripheral blood. These TCRs come from a man in his sixties with active COVID-19.

The rearrangement links TRBV6-5 to TRBJ2-3; 13 bases are a match to TRBD2. Germline V gene sequence: CDR1 MNHEY, CDR2 SVGAGI. The V segment lost 6 bases and the J segment 4 bases; nucleotides outside the gene matches: 1. This CDR3 has 14 amino acids. This CDR3 reads CASRLAGGPDTQYF. DNA of the CDR3: TGTGCCAGCAGACTAGCGGGAGGGCCAGATACGCAGTATTTT.

The gene calls are TRBV15 and TRBJ2-7; 9 positions agree with TRBD1. From germline, CDR1 is LNHNV and CDR2 YYDKDF (reference sequence). V was clipped by 5 bases and J by 2 bases; unmatched bases: 7. The CDR3 consists of 15 residues. The DNA for the CDR3 is TGTGCCACCAGCGGGGGACAGGGAACCACCTACGAGCAGTACTTC. Translation: CATSGGQGTTYEQYF.

The CDR3 protein is CASSDPGLQASYEQYF. The CDR3 DNA follows: TGCGCCAGCAGTGACCCGGGACTCCAAGCTTCCTACGAGCAGTACTTC. The chain is built from TRBV10-1 and TRBJ2-7; tentatively, D is TRBD2 (6 bases). The germline V and J ends were trimmed by 3 bases and 1 base, with 16 bases remaining between them. The germline V gene encodes CDR1 WNHNN and CDR2 SYGVQD (reference sequence). CDR3 length equals 16 residues.

As regards this clone: The junction shows a germline mismatch at one end, possibly a read error. The chain joins TRBV7-9 to TRBJ1-5; 8 bases line up with TRBD1. The CDR3 runs 15 residues. Per germline, CDR1 SEHNR and CDR2 FQNEAQ (reference sequence). CDR3 region: CASSVATGGNQPQHF. The CDR3 region has the DNA TGTGCCAGCAGCGTAGCAACAGGGGGAAATCAGCCCCAGCATTTT.

This clone came up once. This rearrangement joins TRBV19 to TRBJ1-5; D is uncertain. Germline V gene data show CDR1 as LNHDA and CDR2 as SQIVND (reference sequence). Trimming removed 3 bases from V and 5 bases from J, with 8 bases in between. The CDR3 extends over 13 amino acids. CDR3 amino acids: CASSMSGDQPQHF. DNA of the CDR3: TGTGCCAGTAGTATGAGTGGTGATCAGCCCCAGCATTTT. Together with reference TRBV19 and TRBJ1-5, the CDR3 gives the full variable domain: DGGITQSPKYLFRKEGQNVTLSCEQNLNHDAMYWYRQDPGQGLRLIYYSQIVNDFQKGDIAEGYSVSREKKESFPLTVTSAQKNPTAFYLCASSMSGDQPQHFGDGTRLSIL.

The chain uses TRBV7-2 and TRBJ1-5, with D tentatively TRBD1 (6 bases). The V end lost 5 bases, the J end lost 3 bases, and 11 bases lay between the germline ends. The CDR3 is 14 amino acids. From germline, CDR1 is SGHTA and CDR2 FQGNSA. CDR3 sequence: CASSPGQFNQPQHF. CDR3 bases: TGTGCCAGCAGCCCTGGACAGTTCAATCAGCCCCAGCATTTT. Full variable domain (remainder filled in from reference TRBV7-2 and TRBJ1-5): GAGVSQSPSNKVTEKGKDVELRCDPISGHTALYWYRQSLGQGLEFLIYFQGNSAPDKSGLPSDRFSAERTGGSVSTLTIQRTQQEDSAVYLCASSPGQFNQPQHFGDGTRLSIL.

The CDR3 sequence: CASRQGRQPQHF. In DNA form, the CDR3 reads TGTGCCAGCAGACAGGGTAGGCAGCCCCAGCATTTT. The rearrangement links TRBV12-3 or TRBV12-4 to TRBJ1-5, with D perhaps matching TRBD1 (6 bases). This CDR3 has 12 amino acids. V was clipped by 6 bases and J by 7 bases, with 10 bases between them.

This chain joins TRBV6-5 and TRBJ2-7; 7 nucleotides agree with TRBD2. Germline CDR1 reads MNHEY; CDR2 reads SVGAGI. CDR3 length: 15 amino acids. V lost 2 bases to trimming and J lost 6 bases; unmatched junction nucleotides: 10. CDR3 DNA: TGTGCCAGCAGTTACGGGGGGGGACCCTACTTCGAGCAGTACTTC. Translation: CASSYGGGPYFEQYF.

This rearrangement joins TRBV30 to TRBJ1-4, with no clear D. V gave up 2 bases and J gave up 7 bases, with 2 bases separating them. The CDR3 has 10 amino acids. CDR1 and CDR2 from the germline V gene are GTSNPN and SVGIG (reference sequence). The CDR3 nucleotides are TGTGCCTGGAGTCGTGAAAAACTGTTTTTT. It yields the protein CAWSREKLFF.

The chain joins TRBV19 to TRBJ2-4; weak D call: TRBD1 (5 bases). The V gene's germline CDR1 is LNHDA and CDR2 SQIVND (reference sequence). The CDR3 totals 15 residues. The V gene lost 2 bases and the J gene lost 1 base, with 9 bases spanning the gap. As DNA, the CDR3 is TGTGCCAGTAGTATAAACCCAGGGGCCAAAAACATTCAGTACTTC. Amino acids: CASSINPGAKNIQYF.

The chain joins TRBV18 to TRBJ2-3, with 13 bases matching TRBD2. V shed 3 bases and J 8 bases; nucleotides not matched to a gene: 8. There are 16 residues in the CDR3. Germline CDR1 reads KGHSH; CDR2 reads LQKENI. The CDR3 coding sequence is TGTGCCAGCTCACCCTCTGGACTAGCGGGAGCGGGTACGCAGTATTTT. Residues: CASSPSGLAGAGTQYF.

The chain carries TRBV12-2 and TRBJ2-5; the table assigns TRBD2, which was not confirmed against the DNA. TRBV12-2 is assigned pseudogene status. The CDR3 spans 17 residues. Here the CDR3 reads CASRLAQAREGQETQYF. In nucleotides, the CDR3 is TGTGCAAGTCGCTTAGCGCAGGCGCGGGAGGGTCAAGAGACCCAGTACTTC.

This rearrangement joins TRBV27 to TRBJ2-1; 8 bases fit TRBD2. The CDR3 is 16 residues long. The germline V gene encodes CDR1 MNHEY and CDR2 SMNVEV (reference sequence). The J segment lost 2 bases and the V segment lost 5 bases, leaving 8 bases of the junction unmatched. The CDR3, as DNA: TGTGCCAGCAGTGGCCTCGGGCGGGGGGCCTACAATGAGCAGTTCTTC. Protein: CASSGLGRGAYNEQFF.

V is TRBV9 and J is TRBJ2-5, with D unresolved. The CDR3 covers 13 residues. Germline CDR1 reads SGDLS; CDR2 reads YYNGEE. V was shortened by 2 bases and J by 2 bases, with 7 bases between the two germline ends. This CDR3 is CASSVAQQETQYF. The CDR3 DNA sequence: TGTGCCAGCAGCGTTGCACAGCAAGAGACCCAGTACTTC.

The rearrangement joins TRBV2 to TRBJ2-2, with 7 nucleotides matching TRBD2. The CDR3 sequence is 15 residues long. Germline CDR1 SNHLY, CDR2 FYNNEI. Trimming took 6 bases from V and 7 from J; bases not matched to a gene: 11. The DNA of the CDR3 is TGTGCCAGCAGAAGCCTGGCGGGAGTGGGCGGGGAGCTGTTTTTT. As protein: CASRSLAGVGGELFF.

This clone has just a few counts. CDR3 residues: CASSMGGNYGYTF. The CDR3 nucleotides read TGTGCCAGCAGTATGGGAGGGAACTATGGCTACACCTTC. The gene calls are TRBV12-3 or TRBV12-4 and TRBJ1-2; D unclear. Trimming pared 5 bases from V and 2 bases from J, leaving 9 bases between. CDR3 length equals 13 residues.

The chain links TRBV11-2 to TRBJ2-6; no definite D call. The CDR3 contains 15 residues. The ends were cut back, 4 bases at V and 0 bases at J, with 7 bases in the middle. Germline V gene data show CDR1 as SGHAT and CDR2 as FQNNGV. As DNA, the CDR3 is TGTGCCAGCAGCTCGACACTCTCTGGGGCCAACGTCCTGACTTTC. Protein product: CASSSTLSGANVLTF.

This sequence joins TRBV7-9 and TRBJ1-5; no reliable D call. From germline, CDR1 is SEHNR and CDR2 FQNEAQ (reference sequence). V was cut by 4 bases and J by 0 bases, with 7 bases left in between. This CDR3 is built from 14 residues. CDR3 nucleotides: TGTGCCAGCAGCTCCGGCGGTAGCAATCAGCCCCAGCATTTT. Its translation: CASSSGGSNQPQHF.

The chain combines TRBV18 with TRBJ1-4; the match to TRBD1 covers 7 bases. Germline CDR1 reads KGHSH; CDR2 reads LQKENI. The CDR3 loop spans 15 amino acids. The trim removed 3 bases at V and 3 bases at J, leaving 4 bases unmatched. CDR3 coding DNA: TGTGCCAGCTCACCGTCGCAGGGGGCTAATGAAAAACTGTTTTTT. This gives the protein CASSPSQGANEKLFF.

The sample holds a few counts of this clone. V usage is TRBV4-1 and J usage is TRBJ2-7; 10 bases are a match to TRBD2. Germline CDR1 and CDR2: MGHRA and YSYEKL. After removal of 2 bases from V and 6 bases from J, the junction contained 10 bases not matched to a gene. The CDR3 length is 16 residues. This CDR3 is CASSQSRLAGASEQYF. CDR3 coding DNA: TGCGCCAGCAGCCAATCCAGGCTAGCGGGAGCGAGCGAGCAGTACTTC.

This clone was seen just once. This rearrangement joins TRBV24-1 to TRBJ2-1; 13 positions match TRBD2. Germline CDR1 and CDR2: KGHDR and SFDVKD. The CDR3 contains 16 residues. The junction had 4 bases not matched to a gene; V was cut back by 3 bases and J by 6 bases. This chain's CDR3 is CATSDRGTSGVNEQFF. As DNA, the CDR3 is TGTGCCACCAGTGATCGAGGGACTAGCGGGGTCAATGAGCAGTTCTTC.

V is TRBV10-3 and J is TRBJ1-2; D gene unclear. Trimming pared 3 bases from V and 6 bases from J, leaving 11 bases between. The CDR3 extends over 13 amino acids. Looked up from germline, CDR1 is ENHRY and CDR2 is SYGVKD. The CDR3 loop is CAISDGGRDGYTF. CDR3 nucleotide sequence: TGTGCCATCAGTGATGGAGGGAGGGATGGCTACACCTTC.

This chain links TRBV3-1 (or the pseudogene TRBV3-2) with TRBJ2-5; TRBD2 matches at 13 bases. The CDR3 is 13 amino acids. Germline CDR1 LGHDT, CDR2 YNNKEL (reference sequence). The V segment lost 3 bases and the J segment 10 bases; nucleotides outside the gene matches: 2. The CDR3 coding sequence is TGTGCCAGCAGCCACGGGACTAGCGGGGACCAGTACTTC. Residues: CASSHGTSGDQYF.

The chain uses TRBV2 and TRBJ1-2, with 9 positions matching TRBD1. This CDR3 has 16 amino acids. Trimming at V came to 7 bases and at J to 1 base, leaving 10 bases not matched to a gene. The V gene's germline CDR1 is SNHLY and CDR2 FYNNEI. CDR3 residues: CASIISQTGGNYGYTF. In DNA, the CDR3 is TGTGCCAGCATCATCTCCCAGACAGGGGGTAACTATGGCTACACCTTC. Looking up the rest from reference TRBV2 and TRBJ1-2 gives the full variable domain: EPEVTQTPSHQVTQMGQEVILRCVPISNHLYFYWYRQILGQKVEFLVSFYNNEISEKSEIFDDQFSVERPDGSNFTLKIRSTKLEDSAMYFCASIISQTGGNYGYTFGSGTRLTVV.

The CDR3, as DNA: TGCAGCGCTGCGGGGGACCGAGAGACCCAGTACTTC. Translated: CSAAGDRETQYF. The chain is built from TRBV29-1 and TRBJ2-5; 7 bases line up with TRBD2. CDR3 size: 12 residues. Trimming removed 7 bases from V and 4 bases from J; junction bases left unmatched: 6. Germline CDR1 reads SQVTM; CDR2 reads ANQGSEA. The entire variable domain, with the rest obtained from reference TRBV29-1 and TRBJ2-5, is as follows: SAVISQKPSRDICQRGTSLTIQCQVDSQVTMMFWYRQQPGQSLTLIATANQGSEATYESGFVIDKFPISRPNLTFSTLTVSNMSPEDSSIYLCSAAGDRETQYFGPGTRLLVL.

This clone appeared a few times. The rearrangement uses TRBV4-1 and TRBJ1-2, with TRBD1 matching over 7 bases. The CDR3 length is 19 residues. Germline V gene data show CDR1 as MGHRA and CDR2 as YSYEKL. V shed 0 bases and J 7 bases; nucleotides not matched to a gene: 20. The CDR3 DNA sequence: TGCGCCAGCAGCCAAGATGGGCTCGGATTAGGACAGGCTGAGATTGGCTACACCTTC. Its translation: CASSQDGLGLGQAEIGYTF.

The rearrangement joins TRBV10-2 to TRBJ2-7; D is possibly TRBD1 (6 bases). The germline gives CDR1 WSHSY, CDR2 SAAADI. Trimming pared 4 bases from V and 0 bases from J, leaving 13 bases between. The CDR3 covers 15 residues. CDR3 loop: CASSGFRGASYEQYF. The CDR3 coding sequence is TGCGCCAGCAGTGGTTTCAGGGGCGCCTCCTACGAGCAGTACTTC.

The chain joins TRBV27 to TRBJ1-6; tentative D call: TRBD1 (5 bases). Deletions cut 5 bases from V and 0 bases from J, with 14 bases between. The germline V gene encodes CDR1 MNHEY and CDR2 SMNVEV (reference sequence). The CDR3 spans 17 residues. In DNA form, the CDR3 reads TGTGCCAGCAGTGTTAGACAGAGGAGCTCCTATAATTCACCCCTCCACTTT. Its translation is CASSVRQRSSYNSPLHF.

This chain connects TRBV10-3 to TRBJ2-3, with TRBD2 identical over 9 bases. CDR1 and CDR2 (germline): ENHRY, SYGVKD. The CDR3 spans 16 residues. J lost 5 bases, V lost 0 bases, and 6 bases had no gene match. The CDR3 coding sequence is TGTGCCATCAGTGAGTCGGCGGGAGGGCCTGGAGATACGCAGTATTTT. As protein: CAISESAGGPGDTQYF.

The chain employs TRBV5-6 and TRBJ2-3, with D uncertain. This CDR3 region has 13 residues. Germline assignment: CDR1 SGHDT and CDR2 YYEEEE. Trimming removed 5 bases from V and 5 bases from J, with 12 bases in between. CDR3: CASRSPGGDTQYF. Here the CDR3 DNA reads TGTGCCAGCAGATCCCCCGGTGGAGATACGCAGTATTTT. Together with reference TRBV5-6 and TRBJ2-3, the CDR3 gives the full variable domain: DAGVTQSPTHLIKTRGQQVTLRCSPKSGHDTVSWYQQALGQGPQFIFQYYEEEERQRGNFPDRFSGHQFPNYSSELNVNALLLGDSALYLCASRSPGGDTQYFGPGTRLTVL.

The chain has TRBV13 and TRBJ1-2; D is ambiguous. The germline V gene has CDR1 PRHDT and CDR2 FYEKMQ (reference sequence). The CDR3 is made up of 14 amino acids. V lost 3 bases, J lost 4 bases, and 12 bases lay in between. This chain's CDR3 is CASSFYNSGYGYTF. The CDR3 DNA follows: TGTGCCAGCAGCTTTTATAACAGCGGCTATGGCTACACCTTC.

This clone was picked up one time. The chain carries TRBV10-1 and TRBJ1-2; D is undetermined. The V and J ends lost 5 bases and 4 bases respectively, with 8 bases between them. This CDR3 has 12 amino acids. Germline lookup yields CDR1 WNHNN and CDR2 SYGVQD (reference sequence). In DNA form, the CDR3 reads TGCGCCAGCAGTCTCTTATCCTATGGCTACACCTTC. This gives the protein CASSLLSYGYTF.